These T cell receptor beta chains were read from a single sample in a study of beta chain features in type 1 diabetes. Some clones are missing from TCRdb's copy, which holds only in-frame ones; the method was immunoSEQ multiplex PCR. Found here are 130,000 or so clones, approximately 10% of them singletons; the top ten hold 0.6% to 0.9%. Sequenced: central memory CD4+ T cells from blood. Every receptor here comes from a man in his thirties or forties with type 1 diabetes. Each CDR3 is given with its conserved first and last residue. Each record gives: D gene, V gene, clone size, J gene, CDR3 protein, CDR3 DNA. The D gene is left open where the match is weak. Only part of the rows carry a size: once, few, many, or a class if the clone is expanded.

>TRBD1|TRBV28|many|TRBJ1-6
CASSSRIAGGLDSPLHF
TGTGCCAGCAGTTCTCGAATCGCAGGGGGCTTGGATTCACCCCTCCACTTT
>.|TRBV30|.|TRBJ1-5
CAWSPSSNQPQHF
TGTGCCTGGAGTCCGTCTAGCAATCAGCCCCAGCATTTT
>.|TRBV7-3|.|TRBJ2-1
CASSRKGGEQFF
TGTGCCAGCAGCCGCAAGGGGGGGGAGCAGTTCTTC
>TRBD1|TRBV11-2|.|TRBJ2-7
CASSLASGTGFYEQYF
TGTGCCAGCAGCTTAGCTTCAGGGACAGGGTTCTACGAGCAGTACTTC
>.|TRBV30|few|TRBJ2-5
CACHGYYLQETQYF
TGTGCCTGTCACGGGTATTATCTGCAAGAGACCCAGTACTTC
>.|TRBV30|few|TRBJ1-5
CAWSVEGDQPQHF
TGTGCCTGGAGTGTCGAAGGGGATCAGCCCCAGCATTTT
>.|TRBV7-9|.|TRBJ1-2
CASSYYTGGEDGYTF
TGTGCCAGCAGCTATTACACCGGGGGGGAGGATGGCTACACCTTC
>.|TRBV29-1|.|TRBJ2-7
CSVEAPRTSLSYEQYF
TGCAGCGTTGAGGCCCCCCGGACTTCTTTATCCTACGAGCAGTACTTC
>TRBD1|TRBV7-9|few|TRBJ1-6
CASSSGTGHSPLHF
TGTGCCAGCAGCTCCGGGACAGGGCATTCACCCCTCCACTTT
>TRBD2|TRBV19|.|TRBJ2-1
CASRPEGLGYNEQFF
TGTGCCAGTAGACCGGAAGGACTAGGCTACAATGAGCAGTTCTTC
>.|TRBV2|.|TRBJ2-5
CASSEGAETQYF
TGTGCCAGCAGTGAGGGGGCAGAGACCCAGTACTTC
>.|TRBV28|few|TRBJ1-2
CASSLYQAVGGYTF
TGTGCCAGCAGTTTATACCAGGCAGTCGGCGGCTACACCTTC
>.|TRBV18|.|TRBJ2-7
CASSPQGAEQYF
TGTGCCAGCTCACCTCAAGGGGCCGAGCAGTACTTC
>TRBD1|TRBV6-5|.|TRBJ1-2
CASIPGTGTVYTF
TGTGCCAGCATTCCCGGGACAGGGACTGTCTACACCTTC
>TRBD1|TRBV10-3|.|TRBJ1-2
CAISEGQDYGYTF
TGTGCCATCAGTGAGGGACAGGACTATGGCTACACCTTC
>TRBD1|TRBV6-1|few|TRBJ1-6
CASSEVWAGQGGSPLHF
TGTGCCAGCAGTGAAGTTTGGGCGGGACAGGGAGGTTCACCCCTCCACTTT
>.|TRBV27|few|TRBJ2-7
CASSPRLGRASTYEQYF
TGTGCCAGCAGCCCCCGGTTGGGCAGGGCCTCTACCTACGAGCAGTACTTC
>.|TRBV7-3|.|TRBJ2-5
CASSSQGLGQETQYF
TGTGCCAGCAGCTCCCAGGGACTGGGCCAAGAGACCCAGTACTTC
>.|TRBV30|.|TRBJ1-4
CAWDLAGEKLFF
TGTGCCTGGGATTTAGCAGGGGAAAAACTGTTTTTT
>.|TRBV5-4|.|TRBJ1-2
CASSPGQQGYGYTF
TGTGCCAGCAGTCCAGGACAGCAGGGCTATGGCTACACCTTC